This T cell receptor (beta chain) was sequenced in a study of T cell responses to AZD1222 COVID-19 vaccine. Trimming took off 0 bases at V and 7 bases at J, with 16 bases between the two ends. Germline V gene lookup returns CDR1 LNHNV and CDR2 YYDKDF (reference sequence). This CDR3 is built from 15 residues. TCRdb's copy holds only in-frame clones and misses some; the assay was immunoSEQ multiplex PCR. This table has 120,000 or so clones, around 90% appearing once. The V and J genes are TRBV15 and TRBJ2-7; tentatively, D is TRBD2 (6 bases). The input for sequencing was peripheral blood, taken on day 0 of AZD1222 vaccination. The TCR was taken from an adult in good health. The CDR3 sequence: CATSRDWTKRGEQYF. In DNA form, the CDR3 reads TGTGCCACCAGCAGAGATTGGACCAAACGGGGGGAGCAGTACTTC.